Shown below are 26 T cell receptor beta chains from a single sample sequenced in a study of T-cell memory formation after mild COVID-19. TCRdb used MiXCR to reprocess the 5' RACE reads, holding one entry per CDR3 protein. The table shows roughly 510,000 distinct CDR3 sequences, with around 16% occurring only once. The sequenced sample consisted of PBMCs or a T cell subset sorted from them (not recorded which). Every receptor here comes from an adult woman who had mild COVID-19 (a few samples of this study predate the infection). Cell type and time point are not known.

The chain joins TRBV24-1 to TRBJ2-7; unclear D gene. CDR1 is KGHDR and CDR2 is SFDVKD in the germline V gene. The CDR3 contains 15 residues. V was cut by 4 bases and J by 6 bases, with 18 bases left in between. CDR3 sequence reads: CATSDPRWATGEQYF. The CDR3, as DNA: TGTGCCACCAGTGACCCTCGGTGGGCGACCGGCGAGCAGTACTTC.

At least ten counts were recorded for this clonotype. In nucleotides, the CDR3 is TGTGCCACCAGCATAGGACAGGGCAATGAGCAGTTCTTC. Translated: CATSIGQGNEQFF. This sequence joins TRBV15 and TRBJ2-1; 8 bases align to TRBD1. J lost 6 bases, V lost 4 bases, and 2 bases had no gene match. Germline CDR1 LNHNV, CDR2 YYDKDF (reference sequence). The CDR3 consists of 13 residues.

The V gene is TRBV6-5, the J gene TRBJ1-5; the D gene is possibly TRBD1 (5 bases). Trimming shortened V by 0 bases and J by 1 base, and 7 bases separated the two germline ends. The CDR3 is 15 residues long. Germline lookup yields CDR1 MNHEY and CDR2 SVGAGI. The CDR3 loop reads CASSYSGASNQPQHF. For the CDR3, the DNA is TGTGCCAGCAGTTACTCAGGGGCGAGCAATCAGCCCCAGCATTTT.

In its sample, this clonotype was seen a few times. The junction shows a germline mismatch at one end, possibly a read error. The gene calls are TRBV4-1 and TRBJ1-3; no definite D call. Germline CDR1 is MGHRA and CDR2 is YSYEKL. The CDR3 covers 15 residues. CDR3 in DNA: TGCGCCAGCACCCAAGATGGTGGCTCTGGAAACACCATATATTTT. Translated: CASTQDGGSGNTIYF.

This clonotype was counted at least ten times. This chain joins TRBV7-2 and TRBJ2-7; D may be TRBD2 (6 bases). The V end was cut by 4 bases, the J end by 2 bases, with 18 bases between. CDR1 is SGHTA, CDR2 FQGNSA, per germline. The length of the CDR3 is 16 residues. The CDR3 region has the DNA TGTGCCAGCAGCTCAGCGATCATGCGCGGGGCCTACGAGCAGTACTTC. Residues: CASSSAIMRGAYEQYF.

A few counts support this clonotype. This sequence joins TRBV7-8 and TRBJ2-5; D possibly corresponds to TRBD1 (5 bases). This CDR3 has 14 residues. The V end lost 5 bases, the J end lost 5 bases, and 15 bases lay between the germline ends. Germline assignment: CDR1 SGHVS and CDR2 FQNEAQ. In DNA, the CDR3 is TGTGCCAGCAGCCACATGACAGCCTCTGAGACCCAGTACTTC. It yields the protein CASSHMTASETQYF.

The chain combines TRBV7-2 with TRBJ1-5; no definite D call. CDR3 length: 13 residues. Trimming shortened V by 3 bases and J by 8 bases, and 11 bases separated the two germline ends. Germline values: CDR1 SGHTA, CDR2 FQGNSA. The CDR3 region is CASSLGFREPQHF. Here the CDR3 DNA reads TGTGCCAGCAGCTTGGGCTTCAGAGAGCCCCAGCATTTT. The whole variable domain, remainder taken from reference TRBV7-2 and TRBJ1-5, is GAGVSQSPSNKVTEKGKDVELRCDPISGHTALYWYRQSLGQGLEFLIYFQGNSAPDKSGLPSDRFSAERTGGSVSTLTIQRTQQEDSAVYLCASSLGFREPQHFGDGTRLSIL.

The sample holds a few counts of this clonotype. The CDR3 reads CASNSIGGTDTQYF. CDR3 nucleotides: TGCGCCTCCAACTCTATAGGGGGGACAGATACGCAGTATTTT. The chain combines TRBV5-1 with TRBJ2-3; either TRBD1 or TRBD2 may supply D (6 bases each). Between the trimmed V and J ends, which lost 10 bases and 3 bases, there was a span of 18 bases. Germline V gene sequence: CDR1 SGHRS, CDR2 YFSETQ. CDR3 size: 14 residues. The full variable domain, rest sourced from reference TRBV5-1 and TRBJ2-3, is KAGVTQTPRYLIKTRGQQVTLSCSPISGHRSVSWYQQTPGQGLQFLFEYFSETQRNKGNFPGRFSGRQFSNSRSEMNVSTLELGDSALYLCASNSIGGTDTQYFGPGTRLTVL.

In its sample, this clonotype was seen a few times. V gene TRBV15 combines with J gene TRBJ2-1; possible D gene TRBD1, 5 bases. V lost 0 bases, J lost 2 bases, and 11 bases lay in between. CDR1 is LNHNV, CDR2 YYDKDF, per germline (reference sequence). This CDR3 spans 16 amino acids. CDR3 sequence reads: CATSRDWGLTYNEQFF. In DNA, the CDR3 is TGTGCCACCAGCAGAGATTGGGGCCTAACCTACAATGAGCAGTTCTTC.

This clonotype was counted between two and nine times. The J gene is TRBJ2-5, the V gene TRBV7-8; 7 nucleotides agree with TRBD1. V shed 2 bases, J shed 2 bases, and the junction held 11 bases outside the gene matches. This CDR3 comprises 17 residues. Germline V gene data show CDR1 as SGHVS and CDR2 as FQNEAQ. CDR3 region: CASSLIPEGGPQETQYF. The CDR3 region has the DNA TGTGCCAGCAGCTTAATCCCAGAAGGGGGCCCTCAAGAGACCCAGTACTTC.

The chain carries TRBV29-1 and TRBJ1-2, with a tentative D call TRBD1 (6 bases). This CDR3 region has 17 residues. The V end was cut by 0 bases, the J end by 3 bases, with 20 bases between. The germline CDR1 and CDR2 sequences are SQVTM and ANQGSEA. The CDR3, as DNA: TGCAGCGTTGAAGAACAAGCTTACCGGAACAGGGACTATGGCTACACCTTC. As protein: CSVEEQAYRNRDYGYTF.

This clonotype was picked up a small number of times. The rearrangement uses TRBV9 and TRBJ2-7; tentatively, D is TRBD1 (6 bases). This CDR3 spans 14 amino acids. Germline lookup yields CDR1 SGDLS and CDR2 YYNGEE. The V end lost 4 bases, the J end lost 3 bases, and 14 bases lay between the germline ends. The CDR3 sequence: CASSFRDMGYEQYF. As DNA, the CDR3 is TGTGCCAGCAGCTTCAGGGACATGGGCTACGAGCAGTACTTC.

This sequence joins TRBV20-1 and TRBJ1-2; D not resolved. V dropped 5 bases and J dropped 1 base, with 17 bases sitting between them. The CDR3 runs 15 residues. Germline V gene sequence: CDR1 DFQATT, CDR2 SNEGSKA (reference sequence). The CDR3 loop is CSAGSWVSVNYGYTF. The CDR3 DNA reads TGCAGTGCTGGATCCTGGGTCAGCGTTAACTATGGCTACACCTTC.

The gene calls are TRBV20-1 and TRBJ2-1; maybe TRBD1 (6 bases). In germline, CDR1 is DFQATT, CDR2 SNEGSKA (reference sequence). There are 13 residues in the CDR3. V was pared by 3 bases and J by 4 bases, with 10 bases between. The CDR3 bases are TGCAGTGCTAGTTCAGGGGCTTACAATGAGCAGTTCTTC. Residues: CSASSGAYNEQFF.

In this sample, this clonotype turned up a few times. CDR3 DNA sequence: TGCAGTGCTACCCAGACTAGCGGGAGCACAGATACGCAGTATTTT. This gives the protein CSATQTSGSTDTQYF. V is TRBV20-1 and J is TRBJ2-3; 10 positions match TRBD2. CDR1 is DFQATT, CDR2 SNEGSKA, per germline (reference sequence). Trimming removed 4 bases from V and 0 bases from J; junction bases left unmatched: 4. The CDR3 loop spans 15 amino acids.

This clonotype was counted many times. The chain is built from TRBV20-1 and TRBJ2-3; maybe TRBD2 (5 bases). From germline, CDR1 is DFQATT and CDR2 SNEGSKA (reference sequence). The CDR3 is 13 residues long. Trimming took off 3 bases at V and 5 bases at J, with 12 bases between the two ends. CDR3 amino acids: CSASGVREDTQYF. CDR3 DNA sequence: TGCAGTGCTAGTGGGGTGAGGGAAGATACGCAGTATTTT.

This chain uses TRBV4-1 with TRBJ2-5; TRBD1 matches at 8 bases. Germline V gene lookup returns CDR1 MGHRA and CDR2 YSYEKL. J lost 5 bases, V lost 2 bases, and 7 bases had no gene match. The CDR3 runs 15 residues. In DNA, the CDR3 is TGCGCCAGCAGCCAACGGACAGGGCTGAGTGAGACCCAGTACTTC. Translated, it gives CASSQRTGLSETQYF.

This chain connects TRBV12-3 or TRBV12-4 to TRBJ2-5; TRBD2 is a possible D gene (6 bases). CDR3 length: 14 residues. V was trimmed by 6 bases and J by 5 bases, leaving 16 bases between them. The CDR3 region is CASRVNSGDETQYF. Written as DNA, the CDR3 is TGTGCCAGCAGAGTGAATTCGGGAGATGAGACCCAGTACTTC.

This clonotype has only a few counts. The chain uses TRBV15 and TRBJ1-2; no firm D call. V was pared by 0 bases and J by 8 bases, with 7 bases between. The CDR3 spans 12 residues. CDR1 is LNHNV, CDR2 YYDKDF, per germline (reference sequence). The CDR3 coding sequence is TGTGCCACCAGCAGAGATCTTATAGGCTACACCTTC. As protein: CATSRDLIGYTF.

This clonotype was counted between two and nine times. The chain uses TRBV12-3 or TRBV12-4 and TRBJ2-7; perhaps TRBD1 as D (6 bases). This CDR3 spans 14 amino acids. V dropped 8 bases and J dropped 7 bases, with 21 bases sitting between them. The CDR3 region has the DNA TGTGCCAGCGCTACTACAGGGTGGTCGGGGGAGCAGTACTTC. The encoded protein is CASATTGWSGEQYF.

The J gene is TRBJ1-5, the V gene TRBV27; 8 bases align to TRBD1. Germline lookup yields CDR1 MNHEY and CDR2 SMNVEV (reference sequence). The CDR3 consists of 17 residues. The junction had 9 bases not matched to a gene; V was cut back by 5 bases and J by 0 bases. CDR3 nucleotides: TGTGCCAGCAGTAACCGGGGACAGGTCTATAGCAATCAGCCCCAGCATTTT. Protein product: CASSNRGQVYSNQPQHF.

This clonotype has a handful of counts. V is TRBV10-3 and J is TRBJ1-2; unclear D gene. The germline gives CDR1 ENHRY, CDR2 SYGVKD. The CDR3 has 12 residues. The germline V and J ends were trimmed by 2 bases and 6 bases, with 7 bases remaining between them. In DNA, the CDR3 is TGTGCCATCAGTGAGGTTAAACATGGCTACACCTTC. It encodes CAISEVKHGYTF.

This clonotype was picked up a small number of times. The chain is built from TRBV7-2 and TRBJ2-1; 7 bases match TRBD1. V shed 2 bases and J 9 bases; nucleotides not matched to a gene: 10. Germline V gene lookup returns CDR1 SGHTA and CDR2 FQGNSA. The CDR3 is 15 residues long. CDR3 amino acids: CASSLQKGGNSEQFF. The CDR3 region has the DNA TGTGCCAGCAGCTTACAGAAAGGGGGCAACTCTGAGCAGTTCTTC.

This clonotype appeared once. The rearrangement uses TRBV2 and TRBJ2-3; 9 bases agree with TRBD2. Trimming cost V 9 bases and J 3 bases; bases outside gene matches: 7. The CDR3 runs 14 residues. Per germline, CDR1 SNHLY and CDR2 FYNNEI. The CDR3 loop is CARGAGGSTDTQYF. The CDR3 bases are TGTGCCAGAGGAGCGGGGGGCTCTACAGATACGCAGTATTTT.

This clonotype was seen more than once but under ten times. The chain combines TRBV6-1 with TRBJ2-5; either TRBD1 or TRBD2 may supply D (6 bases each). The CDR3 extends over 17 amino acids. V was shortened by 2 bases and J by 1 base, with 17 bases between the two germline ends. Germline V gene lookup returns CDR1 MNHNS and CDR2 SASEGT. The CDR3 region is CASSERGTGASQETQYF. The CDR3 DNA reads TGTGCCAGCAGTGAAAGGGGGACGGGGGCATCCCAAGAGACCCAGTACTTC.

The CDR3 DNA follows: TGTGCCAGCAGTTACGGCGGGAGGGGCAATGAGCAGTTCTTC. It yields the protein CASSYGGRGNEQFF. The chain employs TRBV6-2 or TRBV6-3 and TRBJ2-1, with TRBD2 matching over 9 bases. The CDR3 is 14 amino acids. The V segment lost 2 bases and the J segment 6 bases; nucleotides outside the gene matches: 2. CDR1 and CDR2 from the germline V gene are MNHEY and SVGEGT.